This T cell receptor beta chain was recovered during a study of cytomegalovirus exposure and HLA in healthy donors. Study as a whole: HLA-typed donors contributed 80 million or so unique TCRs, which were held in an early data release. Overall study findings and caveats: A missense variant in DCLRE1C was later tied to TCR beta V- and J-gene trimming. Exclusion as indistinguishable affected some V segments, including TRBV6-2 and TRBV6-3.

PCR was performed using 60 Vbeta and 13 Jbeta primers. The data were produced by immunoSEQ multiplex PCR, yet TCRdb's version contains in-frame clones alone and is incomplete. The profile shows about 120,000 clones, roughly 60% of them singletons. Concerning this clone itself: Antigen specificity is unknown.

The CDR3 spans 15 residues. The germline CDR1 and CDR2 sequences are SGHNT and YYREEE (reference sequence). Despite likely unrecorded immune exposures, the donors were nominally healthy at the time of sampling. The sequenced material came from PBMCs. The source is a man aged 35 to 55 in good health and CMV-seropositive. The chain links TRBV5-4 to TRBJ2-5, with 9 bases lining up with TRBD2. The J call is uncertain, as TRBJ2-7 better fits the DNA end. DNA of the CDR3: TGTGCCAGCAGCCGCGGGAGGGGGGGCTCCTACGAGCAGTACTTC. Translated: CASSRGRGGSYEQYF.